The clone carrying this T cell receptor beta chain was counted a few times. Its antigen is currently unknown. This entry is derived from a study of metastatic and nonmetastatic thyroid tumors. Study at large: Comparative analysis of repertoires was undertaken across blood and tumor or nodule tissue obtained from malignant and benign thyroid patients.

Whole-study results and caveats: Malignant thyroid tumors reportedly had TCR beta diversity that was significantly higher than in benign nodules, in blood and tumor.

In the study's own analysis: Built for papillary thyroid cancer, a distant-metastasis classifier drew on CDR3 differences across clinicopathological groups. TCRdb re-called the PCR reads via MiXCR. Clone size and V and J calls follow TCRdb, not the original study. The sample consists of roughly 7,000 clones, roughly 30% of them appearing once. In germline, CDR1 is SGHAT, CDR2 FQNNGV. The V and J ends lost 1 base and 3 bases, in that order; junction bases with no gene match: 3. This CDR3 has 15 amino acids. No patient received treatment before thyroid surgery. J is TRBJ2-1 and V is TRBV11-2, with 7 bases that match TRBD2. This TCR derives from a female donor with papillary thyroid cancer or a benign thyroid nodule (not recorded which). Some clones in this sample may be carry-over from other donors' samples. Material for sequencing was tumor tissue. The CDR3 loop is CASSLAAGVYNEQFF. The CDR3 nucleotides read TGTGCCAGCAGCTTAGCCGCGGGAGTCTACAATGAGCAGTTCTTC. The whole variable domain, remainder taken from reference TRBV11-2 and TRBJ2-1, is EAGVAQSPRYKIIEKRQSVAFWCNPISGHATLYWYQQILGQGPKLLIQFQNNGVVDDSQLPKDRFSAERLKGVDSTLKIQPAKLEDSAVYLCASSLAAGVYNEQFFGPGTRLTVL.